These 9 T cell receptor beta chains were all obtained from the same sample, sequenced in a study of beta chain features in type 1 diabetes. Expressed TCRB transcripts got sequenced, as all isolated RNA was reverse transcribed. Libraries were prepared by immunoSEQ multiplex PCR; TCRdb keeps only in-frame clonotypes and omits some of them. The table records around 300,000 clones, about 14% of them present only once. The sequenced material came from central memory CD4+ T cells from blood. Receptors were obtained from a man aged 25-40 years in good health.

There are a few counts of this clone. The rearrangement joins TRBV28 to TRBJ1-6; 8 bases map to TRBD1. Germline V gene lookup returns CDR1 MDHEN and CDR2 SYDVKM. Trimming removed 4 bases from V and 7 bases from J; junction bases left unmatched: 3. There are 14 residues in the CDR3. This CDR3 is CASSSTGDNSPLHF. The CDR3 DNA is TGTGCCAGCAGTTCGACAGGGGACAATTCACCCCTCCACTTT. Drawing the rest from reference TRBV28 and TRBJ1-6, the complete variable domain is DVKVTQSSRYLVKRTGEKVFLECVQDMDHENMFWYRQDPGLGLRLIYFSYDVKMKEKGDIPEGYSVSREKKERFSLILESASTNQTSMYLCASSSTGDNSPLHFGNGTRLTVT.

V and J are TRBV7-3 and TRBJ2-2; no firm D call. This CDR3 contains 14 residues. V lost 4 bases, J lost 6 bases, and 12 bases lay in between. In germline, CDR1 is SGHTA, CDR2 FQGTGA. This chain's CDR3 is CASSSLSGPGELFF. The CDR3 bases are TGTGCCAGCAGCTCCCTGTCCGGCCCCGGGGAGCTGTTTTTT.

CDR3 bases: TGTGCCAGCAGCTGGGGGAGGAACACTGAAGCTTTCTTT. As protein: CASSWGRNTEAFF. V is TRBV5-4 and J is TRBJ1-1; TRBD1 might be the D (5 bases). The CDR3 covers 13 residues. The germline CDR1 and CDR2 sequences are SGHNT and YYREEE (reference sequence). V dropped 3 bases and J dropped 1 base, with 7 bases sitting between them.

To note about this clone: One end of the junction fails to match germline, which may point to a read error. Different DNA sequences within this sample yield the same CDR3. The chain recombines TRBV9 with TRBJ1-3; the D is unclear. Germline CDR1 reads SGDLS; CDR2 reads YYNGEE. CDR3 length: 16 residues. Here the CDR3 DNA reads TGCGCCAGCAGCTCCCACAGCTTATTCTCTGGAAACACCATATATTTT. Translated, it gives CASSSHSLFSGNTIYF.

This clone came up a few times. The chain links TRBV6-5 to TRBJ1-1; D possibly corresponds to TRBD1 (6 bases). From germline, CDR1 is MNHEY and CDR2 SVGAGI. V gave up 0 bases and J gave up 4 bases, with 12 bases separating them. CDR3 length: 15 residues. The DNA for the CDR3 is TGTGCCAGCAGTTACTCACGGAGGGGGACCACTGAAGCTTTCTTT. This sequence encodes CASSYSRRGTTEAFF.

This clone was found many times. V and J are TRBV7-2 and TRBJ2-1, with a tentative D call TRBD1 (6 bases). V lost 4 bases and J 5 bases, leaving 15 bases between the germline ends. Per germline, CDR1 SGHTA and CDR2 FQGNSA. The CDR3 has 15 amino acids. The CDR3 region is CASSWDTTKNNEQFF. The CDR3 nucleotides are TGTGCCAGCAGCTGGGACACTACCAAGAACAATGAGCAGTTCTTC.

This clone was observed a handful of times. J is TRBJ2-3 and V is TRBV27, with 9 bases identical to TRBD1. The V segment lost 6 bases and the J segment 5 bases; nucleotides outside the gene matches: 6. Germline V CDR1 and CDR2: MNHEY, SMNVEV (reference sequence). This CDR3 has 14 residues. For the CDR3, the DNA is TGTGCCAGCAGCCGAAGGGACAGGGAAGATACGCAGTATTTT. Translating it yields CASSRRDREDTQYF.

The V gene is TRBV7-2, the J gene TRBJ2-3, with D unresolved. Germline assignment: CDR1 SGHTA and CDR2 FQGNSA. Trimming cost V 1 base and J 3 bases, with 8 bases left between them. This CDR3 comprises 14 residues. The CDR3 bases are TGTGCCAGCAGCTTAGGATTCCGAACAGATACGCAGTATTTT. It codes for CASSLGFRTDTQYF.

In this sample, this clone turned up a few times. V usage is TRBV4-3 and J usage is TRBJ2-5; 7 positions match TRBD2. Per germline, CDR1 LGHNA and CDR2 YSLEER. The CDR3 totals 17 residues. V lost 1 base to trimming and J lost 4 bases; unmatched junction nucleotides: 12. Written as DNA, the CDR3 is TGCGCCAGCAGCCAAGGGCATGGCGGGGGAGTAGGAGAGACCCAGTACTTC. It is translated as CASSQGHGGGVGETQYF.